The clone carrying this T cell receptor beta chain has at least ten counts. Its antigen is unknown. The sample is drawn from a study of response to subunit inactivated influenza vaccine. Points from the study as a whole: The study's authors posited that every seasonal influenza vaccination enlists few new T cells.

TCRdb used MiXCR to reprocess the RT-PCR reads, holding one entry per CDR3 protein. The sample shows 150,000 to 200,000 distinct CDR3 sequences, 11% of them seen only once. This sequence originates from a man aged 50 to 60 who received an inactivated influenza vaccine. Here the sequenced sample was non-naive T cells sorted from PBMCs, taken roughly 46 days after vaccination.

CDR3 amino acids: CASSLEDGETQYF. CDR3 DNA: TGTGCCAGCAGTCTGGAGGACGGAGAGACCCAGTACTTC. The genes are TRBV6-6 and TRBJ2-5; maybe TRBD2 (5 bases). Trimming removed 5 bases at V and 4 bases at J, with 11 bases between. The CDR3 totals 13 residues. Germline-derived CDR1 and CDR2 are MNHNY and SVGAGI (reference sequence).